Following are 17 T cell receptor beta chains from one sample sequenced in a study of cytomegalovirus exposure and HLA in healthy donors. The study ran its PCR with 60 Vbeta and 13 Jbeta primers. Sequencing used immunoSEQ multiplex PCR; TCRdb keeps in-frame clones, though not all of them. Of roughly 190,000 clones in the sample, just over 75% were seen once. Sequencing used PBMCs. The receptor set was obtained from a woman between 25 and 40 years old in good health and CMV-seropositive.

The rearrangement links TRBV5-4 to TRBJ2-2; the D gene is possibly TRBD2 (5 bases). Germline-derived CDR1 and CDR2 are SGHNT and YYREEE (reference sequence). The CDR3 loop spans 13 amino acids. Trimming cost V 0 bases and J 7 bases, with 7 bases left between them. Here the CDR3 DNA reads TGTGCCAGCAGCTTGGCCGGAGGCGGGGAGCTGTTTTTT. This codes for CASSLAGGGELFF. Together with reference TRBV5-4 and TRBJ2-2, the CDR3 gives the full variable domain: ETGVTQSPTHLIKTRGQQVTLRCSSQSGHNTVSWYQQALGQGPQFIFQYYREEENGRGNFPPRFSGLQFPNYSSELNVNALELDDSALYLCASSLAGGGELFFGEGSRLTVL.

The chain employs TRBV7-2 and TRBJ1-1; D remains ambiguous. Germline V CDR1 and CDR2: SGHTA, FQGNSA. The CDR3 sequence is 15 residues long. Trimming stripped 6 bases from V and 2 bases from J, with 16 bases between. The CDR3 bases are TGTGCCAGCAGACCCAAGGAGAGACTAAACACTGAAGCTTTCTTT. Its protein product is CASRPKERLNTEAFF. The full variable domain, completed using reference TRBV7-2 and TRBJ1-1, is GAGVSQSPSNKVTEKGKDVELRCDPISGHTALYWYRQSLGQGLEFLIYFQGNSAPDKSGLPSDRFSAERTGGSVSTLTIQRTQQEDSAVYLCASRPKERLNTEAFFGQGTRLTVV.

This sequence joins TRBV5-1 and TRBJ2-2; a weak D match, TRBD2 (6 bases). CDR1 is SGHRS and CDR2 is YFSETQ in the germline V gene. Trimming stripped 0 bases from V and 3 bases from J, with 9 bases between. The length of the CDR3 is 15 residues. This CDR3 is CASSLVPGDTGELFF. CDR3 DNA sequence: TGCGCCAGCAGCTTGGTTCCGGGAGACACCGGGGAGCTGTTTTTT.

This clone was recorded a few times. The chain carries TRBV20-1 and TRBJ1-1; 11 bases fit TRBD1. V gave up 4 bases and J gave up 11 bases; unmatched junction bases: 3. The germline gives CDR1 DFQATT, CDR2 SNEGSKA (reference sequence). This CDR3 is built from 11 residues. CDR3 sequence: CSAKDRGHAFF. CDR3 DNA sequence: TGCAGTGCTAAGGACAGGGGGCACGCTTTCTTT.

The V and J genes are TRBV9 and TRBJ2-5; D not certain. V gave up 2 bases and J gave up 2 bases, with 7 bases separating them. Per the germline V gene, CDR1 is SGDLS and CDR2 is YYNGEE. This CDR3 spans 13 amino acids. As DNA, the CDR3 is TGTGCCAGCAGCGTGGGCAATCAAGAGACCCAGTACTTC. It encodes CASSVGNQETQYF.

CDR3 bases: TGTGCCAGCAGTACCACCGGGACAGGGGGAAAACTGTTTTTT. This codes for CASSTTGTGGKLFF. The rearrangement links TRBV28 to TRBJ1-4, with TRBD1 matching over 11 bases. Germline-derived CDR1 and CDR2 are MDHEN and SYDVKM. The CDR3 loop spans 14 amino acids. Trimming at V came to 5 bases and at J to 10 bases, leaving 6 bases not matched to a gene.

The gene calls are TRBV2 and TRBJ2-2; 8 nucleotides align to TRBD1. V lost 6 bases to trimming and J lost 7 bases; unmatched junction nucleotides: 10. CDR3 length equals 15 residues. Germline V gene data show CDR1 as SNHLY and CDR2 as FYNNEI. CDR3 coding DNA: TGTGCCAGCAGAGGGGACAGGTGGGGCAGCGGGGAGCTGTTTTTT. It specifies CASRGDRWGSGELFF.

CDR3 bases: TGTGCCCTCAATCAGTTTAATGAAAAACTGTTTTTT. This codes for CALNQFNEKLFF. This chain links TRBV30 with TRBJ1-4; D is ambiguous. The V end lost 8 bases, the J end lost 4 bases, and 11 bases lay between the germline ends. Germline values: CDR1 GTSNPN, CDR2 SVGIG (reference sequence). This CDR3 spans 12 amino acids.

This sequence joins TRBV5-4 and TRBJ1-1; D perhaps matches TRBD1 (6 bases). CDR1 and CDR2 (germline): SGHNT, YYREEE (reference sequence). The V gene lost 3 bases and the J gene lost 4 bases, with 19 bases spanning the gap. CDR3 length equals 16 residues. The CDR3 nucleotides read TGTGCCAGCAGCTCTGGGGGCTACACGGGGTTCACTGAAGCTTTCTTT. Its translation is CASSSGGYTGFTEAFF.

This chain connects TRBV10-3 to TRBJ1-1; D call uncertain. Germline assignment: CDR1 ENHRY and CDR2 SYGVKD. The CDR3 runs 12 residues. The V end was cut by 10 bases, the J end by 4 bases, with 13 bases between. The CDR3 DNA is TGTGCCACCCTGAGCCTAGGCACTGAAGCTTTCTTT. Translating it yields CATLSLGTEAFF.

CDR3 sequence reads: CASSARQGLQGETQYF. For the CDR3, the DNA is TGTGCCAGCAGTGCCCGACAGGGCCTGCAGGGAGAGACCCAGTACTTC. The chain employs TRBV2 and TRBJ2-5, with 7 nucleotides matching TRBD1. The CDR3 consists of 16 residues. The germline gives CDR1 SNHLY, CDR2 FYNNEI. The junction had 12 bases not matched to a gene; V was cut back by 4 bases and J by 4 bases.

The chain recombines TRBV7-2 with TRBJ1-3; 7 bases fit TRBD1. The CDR3 length is 15 residues. V shed 5 bases and J 0 bases; nucleotides not matched to a gene: 4. Germline V gene data show CDR1 as SGHTA and CDR2 as FQGNSA. For the CDR3, the DNA is TGTGCCAGCAGCCCATGGGACAGCTCTGGAAACACCATATATTTT. This codes for CASSPWDSSGNTIYF.

The chain has TRBV5-1 and TRBJ1-1; the D gene is possibly TRBD1 (5 bases). The CDR3 runs 14 residues. Trimming removed 4 bases from V and 1 base from J, with 11 bases in between. Per germline, CDR1 SGHRS and CDR2 YFSETQ. CDR3 loop: CASSQTGQNTEAFF. The CDR3 nucleotides are TGCGCCAGCAGCCAAACCGGACAGAACACTGAAGCTTTCTTT.

This chain links TRBV5-4 with TRBJ2-6; D might be TRBD2 (6 bases). There are 17 residues in the CDR3. Trimming pared 0 bases from V and 0 bases from J, leaving 10 bases between. Germline CDR1 and CDR2: SGHNT and YYREEE (reference sequence). The CDR3: CASSLGGGNSGANVLTF. In nucleotides, the CDR3 is TGTGCCAGCAGCTTGGGGGGAGGCAACTCTGGGGCCAACGTCCTGACTTTC.

This sequence joins TRBV2 and TRBJ2-7, with 7 nucleotides matching TRBD2. CDR1 is SNHLY and CDR2 is FYNNEI in the germline V gene. The length of the CDR3 is 13 residues. The ends lost 4 bases at V and 2 bases at J; junction bases unmatched: 2. The CDR3, as DNA: TGTGCCAGCAGTGGTGGGACTACCTACGAGCAGTACTTC. Translation: CASSGGTTYEQYF.

The chain combines TRBV4-3 with TRBJ1-1; D not certain. The CDR3 runs to 14 residues. Germline loops: CDR1 LGHNA, CDR2 YSLEER. Trimming took 0 bases from V and 4 from J, leaving 9 bases between them. The CDR3 DNA is TGCGCCAGCAGCCAAGATGGAGGGATCACTGAAGCTTTCTTT. Encoded protein: CASSQDGGITEAFF.

The V and J genes are TRBV27 and TRBJ1-2; possible D gene TRBD1, 5 bases. Germline CDR1 is MNHEY and CDR2 is SMNVEV (reference sequence). CDR3 length: 17 amino acids. V was pared by 2 bases and J by 4 bases, with 20 bases between. The CDR3 is CASSLTAQGRTLYGYTF. The CDR3 DNA sequence: TGTGCCAGCAGTTTAACCGCCCAGGGCAGGACGCTCTATGGCTACACCTTC.